Sequencing of this TCR beta chain was carried out in a study of metastatic and nonmetastatic thyroid tumors. In the study overall: Blood and tumor or nodule tissue repertoires from malignant and benign thyroid patients were compared.

Prior to thyroid surgery, none of the patients had received any treatment. Through MiXCR, TCRdb re-clonotyped the PCR reads. The table records under 5,000 clones, 34% of them present only once. CDR1 is SGDLS and CDR2 is YYNGEE in the germline V gene. This CDR3 region has 15 residues. V lost 0 bases to trimming and J lost 3 bases, with 10 bases between them. V gene TRBV9 combines with J gene TRBJ2-1; D may be TRBD2 (5 bases). Specimen: adjacent normal tissue. The clonotype originates from a female donor with papillary thyroid cancer or a benign thyroid nodule (not recorded which). Some clones in this sample may be carry-over from other donors' samples. CDR3 coding DNA: TGTGCCAGCAGCGTAGATCCGGGAAGCTACAATGAGCAGTTCTTC. Amino acids: CASSVDPGSYNEQFF.